This TCR beta chain was sequenced for a study of beta chain features in type 1 diabetes. Expressed TCRB transcripts got sequenced, as all isolated RNA was reverse transcribed. The assay was immunoSEQ multiplex PCR, and TCRdb's table has in-frame clones only and misses some. This sample has about 250,000 clones, with 13% to 15% found just once. Sequenced material: naive CD4+ T cells from blood. This TCR derives from a woman aged 40 to 50 in good health.

CDR3: CASSYGDRDNQPQHF. The CDR3 DNA is TGTGCCAGCAGTTACGGGGACAGGGATAATCAGCCCCAGCATTTT. The rearrangement joins TRBV6-5 to TRBJ1-5, with 9 positions matching TRBD1. V gave up 2 bases and J gave up 4 bases; unmatched junction bases: 3. CDR1 is MNHEY and CDR2 is SVGAGI in the germline V gene. CDR3 length equals 15 residues.